The sample holds many counts of the clone carrying this T cell receptor beta chain. Its antigen is currently unknown. The data were obtained in a study of CD8 T cells in ankylosing spondylitis. The study, taken as a whole, reports: What seemed typical of ankylosing spondylitis blood was a TCR beta motif built from about 8 highly homologous variants. As reported, disease-linked clones showed significant enrichment in matched ankylosing spondylitis synovial fluid.

The ends lost 0 bases at V and 5 bases at J; junction bases unmatched: 9. The CDR3 consists of 16 residues. Germline CDR1 and CDR2: MGHRA and YSYEKL. Each CDR3 protein is one row after TCRdb ran MiXCR on the 5' RACE reads. Of a few hundred thousand distinct CDR3 sequences in the sample, 17% were seen once. The clonotype comes from a male donor with ankylosing spondylitis. The sequenced sample consisted of blood, either unsorted or a sorted T cell fraction (not recorded which). The chain couples TRBV4-1 to TRBJ1-2, with 7 bases matching TRBD1. As DNA, the CDR3 is TGCGCCAGCAGCCAAGATGGTAAAGGACAGGCGTATGGCTACACCTTC. Translated: CASSQDGKGQAYGYTF.